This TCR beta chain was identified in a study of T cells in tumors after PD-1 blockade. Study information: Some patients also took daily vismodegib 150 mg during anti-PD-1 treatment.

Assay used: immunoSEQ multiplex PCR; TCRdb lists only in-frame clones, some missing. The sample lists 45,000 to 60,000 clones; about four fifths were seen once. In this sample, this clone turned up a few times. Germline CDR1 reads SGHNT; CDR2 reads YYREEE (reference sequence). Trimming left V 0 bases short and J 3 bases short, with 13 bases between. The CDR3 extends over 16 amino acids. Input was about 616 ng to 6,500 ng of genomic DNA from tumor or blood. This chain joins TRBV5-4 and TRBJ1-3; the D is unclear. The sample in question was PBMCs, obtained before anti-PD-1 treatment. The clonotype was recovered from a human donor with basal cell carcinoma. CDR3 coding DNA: TGTGCCAGCAGCTTGGATCGGACCTTCTATGGAAACACCATATATTTT. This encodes CASSLDRTFYGNTIYF.